Listed below are T cell receptor beta chains from one sample, sequenced in a study of blood T cells in healthy people across ages. TCRdb analysed the 5' RACE reads with MiXCR anew, one entry per CDR3 protein. The table records over 1,300,000 distinct CDR3 sequences, roughly 60% of them present only once. The specimen sequenced was blood. These receptors were collected from a man aged 18 to 30 in good health. Each CDR3 is given with its conserved first and last residue. The D gene is left open where the match is weak. Clone sizes are given selectively: once, few, many, or a class where the clone is expanded.

D	V	J	length	size	DNA	CDR3
TRBD2	TRBV27	TRBJ2-1	15	NA	TGTGCCAGCAGTTTATCGACGGGAGGGACCGATGAGCAGTTCTTC	CASSLSTGGTDEQFF
NA	TRBV6-5	TRBJ2-7	15	few	TGTGCCAGCAGACAGACAGGCTTGGATGCCTACGAGCAGTACTTC	CASRQTGLDAYEQYF
NA	TRBV13	TRBJ2-7	15	NA	TGTGCCAGCAGCTTCGTGGGAAATTCTATGTGGGAGCAGTACTTC	CASSFVGNSMWEQYF
TRBD1	TRBV6-5	TRBJ1-1	15	NA	TGTGCCAGCAGGGGTGACAGGGGGCCTGACACTGAAGCTTTCTTT	CASRGDRGPDTEAFF
NA	TRBV4-3	TRBJ2-6	16	few	TGCGCCAGCAGCCAAGAAACCGACTCTGGGGCCAACGTCCTGACTTTC	CASSQETDSGANVLTF
NA	TRBV21-1	TRBJ2-5	16	NA	TGTGCCAGCATTCCCCCGAAGGTAGGGGGCTGGGAGACCCAGTACTTC	CASIPPKVGGWETQYF
NA	TRBV3-1	TRBJ1-5	14	NA	TGTGCCAGCAGCCAGGGGGGATTGAATCAGCCCCAGCATTTT	CASSQGGLNQPQHF
TRBD1	TRBV7-2	TRBJ2-1	15	NA	TGTGCCAGCAGCCCGGTGGGGACAGCTGGAAGTGAGCAGTTCTTC	CASSPVGTAGSEQFF
TRBD1	TRBV20-1	TRBJ2-1	15	NA	TGCAGCCTAACAGGGGGCATAAGCTCCTACAATGAGCAGTTCTTC	CSLTGGISSYNEQFF
NA	TRBV12-3/TRBV12-4	TRBJ1-3	11	many	TGTGCCAGCAGTTTTGGAAACACCATATATTTT	CASSFGNTIYF
NA	TRBV21-1	TRBJ2-5	15	NA	TGTGCCAGCAGCAAAACGGGGAGGCTCCAAGAGACCCAGTACTTC	CASSKTGRLQETQYF
NA	TRBV6-6	TRBJ1-2	12	few	TGTGCCAGCACCGGACAGACCTATGGCTACACCTTC	CASTGQTYGYTF
TRBD1	TRBV28	TRBJ1-6	17	NA	TGTGCCAGCAGCCCGTCCGGGGACAGCTCCTATAATTCACCCCTCCACTTT	CASSPSGDSSYNSPLHF